The rows below give T cell receptor beta chains drawn from one sample of a study of blood T cell repertoires in COVID-19. Produced via immunoSEQ multiplex PCR; TCRdb's table is partial and in-frame only. The table has 200,000 to 250,000 clones, roughly 85% seen once. Material: PBMCs or T cells enriched from blood (not recorded which). These receptor sequences come from a woman between 45 and 60 years old with acute COVID-19. The CDR3 runs from the conserved cysteine through the conserved F or W. The order of the fields is J gene, CDR3 length, V gene, D gene, clone size, CDR3 DNA, CDR3 protein. The D gene is left open where the match is weak. Part of the rows lack a size; the others show once, few, many or a class for expanded clones.

TRBJ1-2 | 17 | TRBV14 | TRBD1 | NA | TGTGCCAGCAGCCCGGGACAGGGATTTGGACCCCTCTATGGCTACACCTTC | CASSPGQGFGPLYGYTF
TRBJ1-6 | 15 | TRBV7-2 | NA | NA | TGTGCCAGCAGCCCCCTCGGGGGACCAGGTTCACCCCTCCACTTT | CASSPLGGPGSPLHF
TRBJ1-4 | 16 | TRBV18 | TRBD1 | NA | TGTGCCAGCTCAACTACGGGACAGGGGGCACATGAAAAACTGTTTTTT | CASSTTGQGAHEKLFF
TRBJ1-2 | 14 | TRBV5-1 | TRBD1 | NA | TGCGCCAGCAGCTGGGACAGGGTAAACTATGGCTACACCTTC | CASSWDRVNYGYTF
TRBJ1-2 | 11 | TRBV12-3/TRBV12-4 | NA | NA | TGTGCCAGCAGTTCCCGGTATGGCTACACCTTC | CASSSRYGYTF
TRBJ1-5 | 13 | TRBV4-2 | NA | NA | TGTGCCAGCAGCCAGGGGCTCAATCAGCCCCAGCATTTT | CASSQGLNQPQHF
TRBJ1-3 | 16 | TRBV6-1 | NA | NA | TGTGCCAGCAGTGGTTCGGAGGGACGCTCTGGAAACACCATATATTTT | CASSGSEGRSGNTIYF
TRBJ1-1 | 14 | TRBV6-1 | NA | few | TGTGCCAGCAGTGAAGGTTGGCGGGACACTGAAGCTTTCTTT | CASSEGWRDTEAFF
TRBJ2-6 | 11 | TRBV20-1 | NA | NA | TGCAGTGCCACTGGGGCCAACGTCCTGACTTTC | CSATGANVLTF
TRBJ1-5 | 14 | TRBV15 | NA | NA | TGTGCCACCAGCAGAGACAGGAACAATCAGCCCCAGCATTTT | CATSRDRNNQPQHF
TRBJ1-2 | 13 | TRBV29-1 | NA | NA | TGCAGCGTTATGGGGGCCGCCGTCTATGGCTACACCTTC | CSVMGAAVYGYTF
TRBJ1-1 | 13 | TRBV7-2 | NA | NA | TGTGCCAGCAGCCCGGGTATGAACACTGAAGCTTTCTTT | CASSPGMNTEAFF
TRBJ1-4 | 16 | TRBV5-1 | NA | NA | TGCGCCAGTGCGGGGGGCTTATGGTCTTATAATGAAAAACTGTTTTTT | CASAGGLWSYNEKLFF
TRBJ1-2 | 15 | TRBV7-2 | NA | NA | TGTGCCAGCAGCTTAGACAGGGTCCTGAACTATGGCTACACCTTC | CASSLDRVLNYGYTF
TRBJ1-2 | 14 | TRBV9 | NA | NA | TGTGCCAGCAGGGACAACACCGCGGGGTATGGCTACACCTTC | CASRDNTAGYGYTF
TRBJ1-4 | 13 | TRBV29-1 | NA | many | TGCAGCGTTGAACAGGGATCTAATGAAAAACTGTTTTTT | CSVEQGSNEKLFF
TRBJ1-5 | 13 | TRBV2 | NA | NA | TGTGCCAGCAGGCGGGGGACCGACGGGGCCCAGCATTTT | CASRRGTDGAQHF
TRBJ2-3 | 15 | TRBV18 | NA | NA | TGTGCCAGCTCACCACCGGCGGGTTACACAGATACGCAGTATTTT | CASSPPAGYTDTQYF
TRBJ2-5 | 14 | TRBV7-2 | NA | NA | TGTGCCAGCACCCAAAGGACGCTCGCGGGGACCCAGTACTTC | CASTQRTLAGTQYF
TRBJ2-3 | 16 | TRBV13 | TRBD1 | NA | TGTGCCAGCAGCTTAGAGACAGGGGGATTTGGGGATACGCAGTATTTT | CASSLETGGFGDTQYF
TRBJ1-4 | 15 | TRBV27 | TRBD1 | NA | TGTGCCAGCAGTCCCTGGGACAGTGGCCATGAAAAACTGTTTTTT | CASSPWDSGHEKLFF
TRBJ1-2 | 14 | TRBV19 | TRBD1 | NA | TGTGCCAGTAGTAAATCCGGGACAGGATATGGCTACACCTTC | CASSKSGTGYGYTF
TRBJ2-3 | 17 | TRBV5-1 | TRBD2 | NA | TGCGCCAGCAGCTTGTCTAGCGGGGGGCCCAGCACAGATACGCAGTATTTT | CASSLSSGGPSTDTQYF
TRBJ1-2 | 12 | TRBV7-3 | NA | NA | TGTGCCAGCAGCGAGGAGGGTTATGGCTACACCTTC | CASSEEGYGYTF
TRBJ1-1 | 13 | TRBV9 | TRBD1 | NA | TGTGCCAGCAGCGCGGACAGGGACACTGAAGCTTTCTTT | CASSADRDTEAFF
TRBJ2-1 | 14 | TRBV25-1 | NA | NA | TGTGCCAGCAGTGAACCAAACAGGGCCCGGGAGCAGTTCTTC | CASSEPNRAREQFF
TRBJ1-1 | 14 | TRBV19 | TRBD1 | NA | TGTGCCGCAGTGAGGACAGGGGGCGAGACTGAAGCTTTCTTT | CAAVRTGGETEAFF
TRBJ1-2 | 12 | TRBV2 | NA | NA | TGTGCCAGCATGCGGGAACACTATGGCTACACCTTC | CASMREHYGYTF
TRBJ2-2 | 14 | TRBV5-1 | NA | NA | TGCGCCAGCAGCTTGGGACTCCCCACCGGGGAGCTGTTTTTT | CASSLGLPTGELFF
TRBJ2-1 | 17 | TRBV4-3 | TRBD2 | NA | TGCGCCAGCAGCCCGCGGATCGCGGGGGGATCCTACAATGAGCAGTTCTTC | CASSPRIAGGSYNEQFF
TRBJ2-3 | 16 | TRBV5-1 | TRBD1 | NA | TGCGCCAGCAGCTTAGTACCGGGACAGTCCACAGATACGCAGTATTTT | CASSLVPGQSTDTQYF
TRBJ2-3 | 12 | TRBV6-1 | NA | NA | TGTGCCAGCAGTGAAATCGGAGATACGCAGTATTTT | CASSEIGDTQYF
TRBJ2-2 | 14 | TRBV9 | NA | NA | TGTGCCAGCAGCATTTTCGACACGACCGGGGAGCTGTTTTTT | CASSIFDTTGELFF
TRBJ1-5 | 14 | TRBV19 | TRBD1 | NA | TGTGCCAGTGGACGACAGGGGGCTGAGCAGCCCCAGCATTTT | CASGRQGAEQPQHF
TRBJ1-1 | 12 | TRBV30 | NA | NA | TGTGCCTGGAGTCACAGTTATACTGAAGCTTTCTTT | CAWSHSYTEAFF
TRBJ1-4 | 16 | TRBV7-2 | NA | NA | TGTGCCAGCAGCCAACAGGCCGGCGGCTTAATCGAAAAACTGTTTTTT | CASSQQAGGLIEKLFF
TRBJ2-7 | 12 | TRBV7-9 | NA | NA | TGTGCCAGCAGCTCCGCGAGCCACGAGCAGTACTTC | CASSSASHEQYF
TRBJ1-5 | 15 | TRBV6-6 | NA | NA | TGTGCCAGCAGTTACTCGGAGCAGCCTAATCAGCCCCAGCATTTT | CASSYSEQPNQPQHF
TRBJ2-6 | 15 | TRBV11-1 | NA | NA | TGTGCCAGCAGCCCACAGTCAACTGGGGCCAACGTCCTGACTTTC | CASSPQSTGANVLTF
TRBJ2-4 | 17 | TRBV7-2 | TRBD1 | NA | TGTGCCAGCAGCTCCCCTTCGACAGGGCGTTCCAAAAACATTCAGTACTTC | CASSSPSTGRSKNIQYF
TRBJ1-1 | 12 | TRBV10-1 | NA | NA | TGCGCCAGCAGTCAGGACAGAACTGAAGCTTTCTTT | CASSQDRTEAFF
TRBJ1-6 | 17 | TRBV23-1 | TRBD1 | NA | TGCGCCAGCAGACCACAGGGGGGCAAGTCCTATAATTCACCCCTCCACTTT | CASRPQGGKSYNSPLHF
TRBJ2-6 | 17 | TRBV7-9 | NA | NA | TGTGCCAGCAGCGTACTAGTGGGCCTACCTGGGGCCAACGTCCTGACTTTC | CASSVLVGLPGANVLTF